The sequence of this TCR beta chain was determined in a study of regulatory T cells in long-lasting Graves disease. Points from the study as a whole: Accuracy may have suffered from the small sample size.

Time point: newly diagnosed GD, antithyroid drugs for less than 3 months. PBMC-derived RNA was used for the TCR library. Patients were from an endocrinology department in Xi'an, China. Researchers made TCR beta libraries by using iRepertoire HTBI primers and running Arm-PCR on CDR3 regions. TCRdb reprocessed the multiplex PCR reads via MiXCR and lists one record per CDR3 protein. The sample has 410,000 or so distinct CDR3 sequences, 15% seen once; the top ten hold over 15%. This clonotype was seen once. Antigen unknown. The sample was also reused in another study, on T cells in Graves' hyperthyroidism and ophthalmopathy.

The source was peripheral blood mononuclear cells (PBMCs), collected at new diagnosis, from a patient treated with antithyroid drugs. The receptor comes from a woman between 25 and 40 years old with Graves disease.

The CDR3 DNA is TGTGCCAGCAGCGTAGGAGATCTAGGACAGGGGGTCCATATGACTGAAGCTTTCTTT. Translated, it gives CASSVGDLGQGVHMTEAFF. The rearrangement uses TRBV9 and TRBJ1-1; 10 bases fit TRBD1. Germline loops: CDR1 SGDLS, CDR2 YYNGEE. There are 19 residues in the CDR3. V was clipped by 0 bases and J by 5 bases; unmatched bases: 16.